This note documents a single T cell receptor beta chain sequence. These data belong to a study of T cells in Graves' hyperthyroidism and ophthalmopathy. Trimming left V 2 bases short and J 3 bases short, with 9 bases between. This CDR3 is built from 15 residues. Germline V gene sequence: CDR1 SGDLS, CDR2 YYNGEE. The CDR3 regions of TCR beta were amplified from RNA transcripts. The HTBI primer set served for first-round RT-PCR of the TCR CDR3. TCRdb reprocessed the multiplex PCR reads via MiXCR and lists one record per CDR3 protein. The data contain about 720,000 distinct CDR3 sequences, about 16% of them singletons.

This TCR derives from a man between 18 and 35 years old with Graves' hyperthyroidism. The rearrangement uses TRBV9 and TRBJ2-6; no definite D call. The source material was blood. The CDR3 DNA sequence: TGTGCCAGCAGCGTGAGCCGTGTTGGGGCCAACGTCCTGACTTTC. Its protein is CASSVSRVGANVLTF.